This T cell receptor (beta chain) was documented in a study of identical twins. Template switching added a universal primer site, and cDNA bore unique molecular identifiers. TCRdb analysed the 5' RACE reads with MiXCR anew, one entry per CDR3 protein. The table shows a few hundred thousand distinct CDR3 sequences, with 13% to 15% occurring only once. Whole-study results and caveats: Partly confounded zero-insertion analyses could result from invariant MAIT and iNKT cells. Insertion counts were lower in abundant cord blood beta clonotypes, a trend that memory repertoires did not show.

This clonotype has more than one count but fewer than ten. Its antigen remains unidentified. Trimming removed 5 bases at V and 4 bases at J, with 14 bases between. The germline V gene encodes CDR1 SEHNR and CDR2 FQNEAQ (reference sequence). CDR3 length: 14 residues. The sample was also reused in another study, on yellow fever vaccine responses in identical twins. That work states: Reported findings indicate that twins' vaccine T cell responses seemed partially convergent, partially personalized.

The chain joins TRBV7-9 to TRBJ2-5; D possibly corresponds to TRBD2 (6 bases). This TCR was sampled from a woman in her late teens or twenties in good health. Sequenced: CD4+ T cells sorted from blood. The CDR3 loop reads CASSPSAGGETQYF. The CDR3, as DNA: TGTGCCAGCAGCCCCAGCGCCGGGGGAGAGACCCAGTACTTC.